This is a list of T cell receptor beta chains from one sample in a study of T-cell reconstitution after alpha-beta-depleted transplantation in children. TCRdb analysed the PCR reads with MiXCR anew, one entry per CDR3 protein. The sample includes over 400,000 distinct CDR3 sequences, around two fifths of them seen just once. The sample here was PBMCs, taken before TCRalphabeta/CD19-depleted stem cell transplant. The origin of the receptors is a girl aged 2 to 9 with aplastic anemia, due to receive a stem cell transplant. The CDR3 runs from the conserved cysteine through the conserved F or W. The order of the fields is D gene, V gene, J gene, clone size, CDR3 protein, CDR3 DNA. A D gene is named only where the DNA matches it firmly. Not all rows give a size; the values are once, few, many and, for expanded clones, a class.

>.|TRBV28|TRBJ1-5|.
CASSSRRVTNQPQHF
TGTGCCAGCAGTTCCCGAAGGGTAACCAATCAGCCCCAGCATTTT
>.|TRBV5-6|TRBJ2-4|many
CASRAPLENIQYF
TGTGCCAGCAGAGCACCTCTAGAAAACATTCAGTACTTC
>.|TRBV15|TRBJ2-1|few
CATSRDGRGNEQFF
TGTGCCACCAGCAGAGATGGGAGGGGGAATGAGCAGTTCTTC
>TRBD2|TRBV20-1|TRBJ2-7|many
CSALSSGSAYEQYF
TGCAGTGCCCTCTCTAGCGGGAGTGCCTACGAGCAGTACTTC
>.|TRBV27|TRBJ1-2|few
CASSGQGYNYGYTF
TGTGCCAGCAGTGGGCAGGGGTATAACTATGGCTACACCTTC
>TRBD2|TRBV20-1|TRBJ2-7|.
CSAPGTSGRSSYEQYF
TGCAGTGCCCCGGGGACTAGCGGAAGGAGCTCCTACGAGCAGTACTTC
>TRBD2|TRBV5-1|TRBJ2-1|many
CASSYRLAISYNEQFF
TGCGCCAGCAGCTACCGACTAGCGATTTCCTACAATGAGCAGTTCTTC
>TRBD1|TRBV19|TRBJ1-2|once
CASSIRATGGADGYTF
TGTGCCAGTAGTATAAGGGCGACAGGGGGCGCGGATGGCTACACCTTC
>.|TRBV5-1|TRBJ2-3|.
CASSLDSGTVTQYF
TGCGCCAGCAGCTTGGATTCAGGGACGGTTACGCAGTATTTT
>.|TRBV20-1|TRBJ1-6|few
CSARRQGMGAPLHF
TGCAGTGCCCGCCGGCAGGGGATGGGCGCTCCCCTCCACTTT
>TRBD2|TRBV4-1|TRBJ2-2|.
CASSRVAGVNTGELFF
TGCGCCAGCAGCCGGGTAGCGGGGGTGAACACCGGGGAGCTGTTTTTT
>TRBD1|TRBV5-1|TRBJ2-7|.
CASSLGQGGEQYF
TGCGCCAGCAGCTTGGGACAGGGTGGCGAGCAGTACTTC
>.|TRBV2|TRBJ1-2|few
CASSIGPLSGYTF
TGTGCCAGCAGTATCGGGCCCTTATCTGGCTACACCTTC
>TRBD1|TRBV7-2|TRBJ1-4|few
CASTLDRGEEKLFF
TGTGCCAGCACCCTAGACAGGGGGGAAGAAAAACTGTTTTTT
>.|TRBV28|TRBJ2-7|.
CASTSLQSRVHEQYF
TGTGCCAGCACCTCACTGCAATCTAGGGTCCACGAGCAGTACTTC
>.|TRBV15|TRBJ2-7|.
CATSREGGGGLEQYF
TGTGCCACCAGCAGAGAAGGGGGGGGAGGGCTCGAGCAGTACTTC
>.|TRBV3-1|TRBJ1-2|few
CASSQDQELYGYTF
TGTGCCAGCAGCCAAGATCAGGAGCTCTATGGCTACACCTTC
>.|TRBV27|TRBJ2-1|.
CASSLGRTNEQFF
TGTGCCAGCAGTTTAGGGAGAACGAATGAGCAGTTCTTC
>.|TRBV12-5|TRBJ2-2|few
CASGLPTTQDGELFF
TGTGCTAGTGGTTTGCCAACGACCCAGGACGGGGAGCTGTTTTTT
>TRBD1|TRBV20-1|TRBJ1-2|.
CSARVGTGDFGYTF
TGCAGTGCTAGAGTTGGGACAGGGGATTTTGGCTACACCTTC
>.|TRBV7-9|TRBJ2-1|.
CASSAETGDSYNEQFF
TGTGCCAGCAGCGCCGAGACTGGGGACTCCTACAATGAGCAGTTCTTC
>TRBD1|TRBV30|TRBJ1-5|.
CAWSGDRVWQPQHF
TGTGCCTGGAGCGGTGACAGGGTCTGGCAGCCCCAGCATTTT
>.|TRBV4-1|TRBJ1-5|.
CASGLSNQPQHF
TGCGCCAGCGGCCTCAGCAATCAGCCCCAGCATTTT
>.|TRBV6-1|TRBJ1-2|.
CASSEVTTVPMGYTF
TGTGCCAGCAGTGAAGTCACGACAGTGCCAATGGGCTACACCTTC
>TRBD2|TRBV6-1|TRBJ2-1|.
CASRRTSGGTGPEQFF
TGTGCCAGCAGACGGACTAGCGGGGGGACGGGTCCTGAGCAGTTCTTC
>TRBD1|TRBV6-6|TRBJ1-5|.
CASRDRGNQPQHF
TGTGCCAGCAGGGACAGGGGCAATCAGCCCCAGCATTTT
>.|TRBV20-1|TRBJ2-3|once
CSAWGRTDTQYF
TGCAGTGCTTGGGGCCGCACAGATACGCAGTATTTT
>.|TRBV5-1|TRBJ2-7|.
CASSLARGGPSYEQYF
TGCGCCAGCAGCTTGGCCCGAGGCGGACCCTCCTACGAGCAGTACTTC
>.|TRBV12-3/TRBV12-4|TRBJ2-2|.
CASSLGRPGELFF
TGTGCCAGCAGTTTAGGGCGCCCCGGGGAGCTGTTTTTT
>TRBD1|TRBV9|TRBJ1-2|many
CASSVEPGGTAGVDYGYTF
TGTGCCAGCAGCGTAGAACCAGGGGGAACGGCCGGTGTGGACTATGGCTACACCTTC
>.|TRBV6-1|TRBJ1-2|many
CASSRGQRYGYTF
TGTGCCAGCAGTCGAGGACAGCGCTATGGCTACACCTTC
>TRBD1|TRBV24-1|TRBJ1-1|.
CATSDYGTGAAGAFF
TGTGCCACCAGTGATTACGGGACAGGGGCAGCTGGAGCTTTCTTT
>.|TRBV20-1|TRBJ2-1|.
CSARDAERGNSDEQFF
TGCAGTGCTAGGGACGCAGAGAGGGGCAACAGTGATGAGCAGTTCTTC